This T cell receptor beta chain was captured by sequencing in a study of OX40 agonist ivuxolimab in advanced cancers. Enrollment shut out patients with autoimmune disease history or systemic immunosuppression. This table comes from immunoSEQ multiplex PCR, and its TCRdb copy is limited to in-frame clones, with some not included. The sample yields about 22,000 clones, about 85% seen once. This CDR3 has 15 residues. The junction had 8 bases not matched to a gene; V was cut back by 4 bases and J by 5 bases. The germline gives CDR1 SGDLS, CDR2 YYNGEE. The receptor comes from an adult with an advanced solid tumor such as melanoma, head and neck, liver or kidney cancer. Sequenced material: CD4+ or CD8+ T cells sorted from blood, taken in a trial of the OX40 agonist ivuxolimab. The chain couples TRBV9 to TRBJ1-2; TRBD1 matches at 10 bases. The CDR3 region is CASSTETGGVYGYTF. The CDR3 DNA follows: TGTGCCAGCAGCACCGAGACAGGGGGCGTTTATGGCTACACCTTC. Full variable domain (missing parts from reference TRBV9 and TRBJ1-2): DSGVTQTPKHLITATGQRVTLRCSPRSGDLSVYWYQQSLDQGLQFLIQYYNGEERAKGNILERFSAQQFPDLHSELNLSSLELGDSALYFCASSTETGGVYGYTFGSGTRLTVV.